The following is a T cell receptor beta chain sequence with its context. Its antigen is not known. The data derive from a study of OX40 agonist ivuxolimab in advanced cancers. Study information: Partial responses, seen in three patients, involved one hepatocellular carcinoma and two cutaneous melanomas. Regarding the study as a whole: Individuals who were partial responders at 0.1-3.0 mg/kg had clonal expansion that ranked among the lowest. Expanded clones belonging to CD8+ T cells outnumbered, on average, those of CD4+.

Sampling times: baseline, cycle 4 day 1, cycle 7 day 1. Profiling relied on immunoSEQ multiplex PCR, and the TCRdb table lists in-frame clones only, not all of them. The sample carries around 80,000 clones, 88% recorded once. The sample in question was CD4+ or CD8+ T cells sorted from blood, obtained in a trial of the OX40 agonist ivuxolimab. The TCR sequence derives from an adult with an advanced solid tumor such as melanoma, head and neck, liver or kidney cancer.

CDR3: CASSTRGTGGGGYEQFF. In DNA, the CDR3 is TGTGCCAGCAGTACGCGAGGGACAGGGGGCGGAGGCTATGAGCAGTTCTTC. V gene TRBV7-8 combines with J gene TRBJ2-1, with 12 bases identical to TRBD1. The CDR3 is 17 residues long. V shed 6 bases, J shed 8 bases, and the junction held 14 bases outside the gene matches. Germline V CDR1 and CDR2: SGHVS, FQNEAQ.